A single T cell receptor (beta chain) is shown here with its context. Antigen: not known. V was shortened by 5 bases and J by 6 bases, with 15 bases between the two germline ends. The germline CDR1 and CDR2 sequences are SNHLY and FYNNEI. The CDR3 contains 14 residues. The data were taken from a study of cytotoxic CD8 clonotypes in ibrutinib-treated CLL. Study-wide points: The study found baseline clonality above age-matched healthy donors, tracking circulating CD8+ T-cell counts.

TCRdb's copy holds only in-frame clones and misses some; the assay was immunoSEQ multiplex PCR. This sample has approximately 100,000 clones; 70% to 80% occur once, and the top ten carry under 30%. This clonotype was sampled from a human donor with chronic lymphocytic leukemia. The V and J genes are TRBV2 and TRBJ2-3; unclear D gene. Material: PBMCs, obtained after 24 months of ibrutinib treatment. As DNA, the CDR3 is TGTGCCAGCAGTAAGAGGAGAAATGGGGATACGCAGTATTTT. It is translated as CASSKRRNGDTQYF.